Following are 12 T cell receptor beta chains from one sample sequenced in a study of blood T cell repertoires in COVID-19. Only in-frame clones appear in the TCRdb table, and some are missing; sequencing was by immunoSEQ multiplex PCR. Altogether some 260,000 clones are present, around 88% being singletons, with the ten largest covering under 8%. The sample comprised peripheral blood. The receptors derive from a woman younger than 45 with COVID-19, enrolled during active disease.

The J gene is TRBJ1-4, the V gene TRBV13; TRBD1 is a possible D gene (5 bases). Germline V gene data show CDR1 as PRHDT and CDR2 as FYEKMQ (reference sequence). V was trimmed by 8 bases and J by 7 bases, leaving 17 bases between them. This CDR3 comprises 14 residues. This chain's CDR3 is CASSRDGGGEKLFF. As DNA, the CDR3 is TGTGCCAGCTCCAGGGACGGGGGTGGTGAAAAACTGTTTTTT.

The V and J genes are TRBV4-3 and TRBJ1-6, with a weak D call TRBD1 (5 bases). The germline V gene encodes CDR1 LGHNA and CDR2 YSLEER. The germline V and J ends were trimmed by 1 base and 3 bases, with 13 bases remaining between them. The CDR3 has 17 amino acids. CDR3 DNA sequence: TGCGCCAGCAGCCAAGGGCTCGGGGGGGGCTATAATTCACCCCTCCACTTT. Translated, it gives CASSQGLGGGYNSPLHF.

The V call is TRBV6-5, the J call TRBJ1-5; possible D gene TRBD1, 6 bases. Deletions cut 6 bases from V and 7 bases from J, with 13 bases between. Germline V CDR1 and CDR2: MNHEY, SVGAGI. This CDR3 contains 13 residues. The CDR3 DNA sequence: TGTGCCAGCAGCATAACAGGGCTCCAGCCCCAGCATTTT. Amino acid sequence: CASSITGLQPQHF.

The rearrangement uses TRBV10-3 and TRBJ1-2; 8 nucleotides align to TRBD1. CDR3 length: 14 residues. Germline V gives CDR1 ENHRY, CDR2 SYGVKD. The trim removed 0 bases at V and 4 bases at J, leaving 1 base unmatched. The DNA of the CDR3 is TGTGCCATCAGTGAGTCTGGACAGGGCTATGGCTACACCTTC. Encoded protein: CAISESGQGYGYTF.

The CDR3 region is CASSSRDTDTQYF. CDR3 nucleotide sequence: TGTGCCAGCAGTTCACGCGACACAGATACGCAGTATTTT. The chain is built from TRBV27 and TRBJ2-3; D gene ambiguous. Trimming removed 4 bases at V and 2 bases at J, with 7 bases between. The CDR3 totals 13 residues. Germline V gene data show CDR1 as MNHEY and CDR2 as SMNVEV (reference sequence).

The J gene is TRBJ2-3, the V gene TRBV6-5, with a weak D call TRBD2 (6 bases). Trimming took off 5 bases at V and 4 bases at J, with 7 bases between the two ends. Germline V gene sequence: CDR1 MNHEY, CDR2 SVGAGI. The CDR3 sequence is 12 residues long. The CDR3 loop reads CASSRDSDTQYF. CDR3 DNA: TGTGCCAGCAGTCGGGACTCAGATACGCAGTATTTT.

The chain couples TRBV5-8 to TRBJ1-4, with D possibly TRBD1 on 5 matching bases. The germline V gene has CDR1 SGHTS and CDR2 YDEGEE. V was shortened by 4 bases and J by 8 bases, with 15 bases between the two germline ends. This CDR3 region has 14 residues. The CDR3 sequence is CASSPWGGNEKLFF. In DNA, the CDR3 is TGTGCCAGCAGCCCGTGGGGGGGGAACGAAAAACTGTTTTTT.

This clone was observed a single time. This sequence joins TRBV2 and TRBJ1-4; TRBD1 matches at 8 bases. Germline V gives CDR1 SNHLY, CDR2 FYNNEI. After removal of 0 bases from V and 8 bases from J, the junction contained 8 bases not matched to a gene. This CDR3 has 16 residues. The CDR3 here is CASSEATGAVSEKLFF. The CDR3 DNA sequence: TGTGCCAGCAGTGAAGCGACAGGGGCCGTATCAGAAAAACTGTTTTTT.

The chain employs TRBV6-2 or TRBV6-3 and TRBJ2-7; 9 nucleotides agree with TRBD1. The V segment lost 6 bases and the J segment 3 bases; nucleotides outside the gene matches: 12. Germline CDR1 MNHEY, CDR2 SVGEGT. The length of the CDR3 is 16 residues. This CDR3 reads CASSSPLRDRDYEQYF. The CDR3 DNA reads TGTGCCAGCAGCTCCCCCCTCCGGGACAGGGACTACGAGCAGTACTTC.

V is TRBV28 and J is TRBJ2-5, with 9 nucleotides matching TRBD2. The V and J ends lost 5 bases and 5 bases, in that order; junction bases with no gene match: 15. Germline loops: CDR1 MDHEN, CDR2 SYDVKM. This CDR3 region has 17 residues. The CDR3 nucleotides read TGTGCCAGCAGTCTAGGTCGCGGGAGGGGGCAGTACGAGACCCAGTACTTC. Amino acid sequence: CASSLGRGRGQYETQYF.

With regard to this clone: Other DNA sequences in this specimen translate into the identical CDR3. V usage is TRBV7-9 and J usage is TRBJ1-1, with D maybe TRBD1 (5 bases). Between the trimmed V and J ends, which lost 0 bases and 3 bases, there was a span of 8 bases. CDR3 size: 14 residues. The germline V gene encodes CDR1 SEHNR and CDR2 FQNEAQ (reference sequence). The CDR3 sequence: CASSLAQGDTEAFF. The CDR3 region has the DNA TGTGCCAGCAGCTTAGCTCAGGGCGACACTGAAGCTTTCTTT.

This clone has only one observation. The chain uses TRBV28 and TRBJ2-5, with D possibly matching TRBD2 (5 bases). CDR3 length equals 15 residues. CDR1 and CDR2 from the germline V gene are MDHEN and SYDVKM. Between the trimmed V and J ends, which lost 5 bases and 5 bases, there was a span of 18 bases. The DNA for the CDR3 is TGTGCCAGCAGTCTTAGGACCGTATCGGGGGAGACCCAGTACTTC. Protein product: CASSLRTVSGETQYF.